The text below deals with one T cell receptor beta chain. No antigen is known for it. Semi-nested PCR with Nested Universal Primer A followed constant-region reverse priming of full-length variable regions. Using its own MiXCR run on the 5' RACE reads, TCRdb lists one record per CDR3 protein. Of 45,000 to 70,000 distinct CDR3 sequences in the sample, about 28% were seen once. Study results and caveats: Tumor Tregs overlapped most with tumor, then blood, naive CD4+ cells. Tumor memory CD4+ T cell TCR gene usage was found to cluster with blood and lymph node memory CD4+ cells and with lymph node naive CD4+ cells.

V dropped 8 bases and J dropped 0 bases, with 11 bases sitting between them. CDR1 is SNHLY, CDR2 FYNNEI, per germline. This CDR3 contains 14 residues. This clonotype originated in a female donor with breast cancer. Material: tumor-infiltrating memory CD4+ T cells sorted from the breast tumor. Subset specified: memory CD4+ T cells, CD4+CD45RO+CD25-. The chain employs TRBV2 and TRBJ1-5, with D perhaps matching TRBD1 (5 bases). CDR3 residues: CASGAGYSNQPQHF. In nucleotides, the CDR3 is TGTGCCAGCGGCGCAGGGTATAGCAATCAGCCCCAGCATTTT.